The following is a TCR beta chain sequence with its context. Its cognate antigen is unknown. Samples held roughly 1-11 million cryopreserved PBMC, and DNA extraction followed. This entry is derived from a study of long-term antiretroviral therapy in people with HIV. Assay version v3.0 of immunoSEQ was used, and it was run at survey level. TCRdb's table, derived via immunoSEQ multiplex PCR, lists solely in-frame clones and lacks some. The sample comprises roughly 33,000 clones, about 80% of which are singletons, and 7.1% rests with the top ten. This CDR3 has 14 residues. Whole-study findings and limits: Pre-ART expanded clones dominated the repertoire at every time point. With ART, diversity went up but was still lower than in transplant donor controls.

J is TRBJ2-5 and V is TRBV21-1; the table's D call, TRBD2, has no DNA check behind it. TRBV21-1 is noted as a pseudogene. The sequence was collected from a woman aged 45-59 years with HIV. The material was unsorted PBMCs, obtained 2 years after starting antiretroviral therapy. The CDR3 spells CASTPPGGQETQYF. CDR3 bases: TGTGCCAGCACCCCTCCGGGGGGGCAGGAGACCCAGTACTTC.